The 28 T cell receptor beta chains reported below all come from one sample, sequenced in a study of tumor and adjacent non-tumor tissue in lung cancer. The library came from three nested PCR rounds adapted from ARM-PCR protocols. TCRdb re-derived calls from the multiplex PCR reads in MiXCR, one entry per CDR3 protein. The profile shows 40,000 to 55,000 distinct CDR3 sequences, 74% of them singletons. RNA was extracted from bulk tissue without any cell sorting. This non-tumor lung sample came from over 3 cm beyond the tumor edge. Sequenced sample: distant non-tumor lung tissue. These receptors were collected from a woman aged 60-75 years with non-small cell lung cancer.

About this clonotype: Germline is not matched at one junction end, which may reflect a read error. The chain combines TRBV5-4 with TRBJ2-7; possibly TRBD2 for D (6 bases). Looked up from germline, CDR1 is SGHNT and CDR2 is YYREEE (reference sequence). This CDR3 is built from 14 residues. This CDR3 is CTSGRDSFSYEQYF. The DNA of the CDR3 is TGTACCAGCGGCCGGGACTCCTTTTCCTACGAGCAGTACTTC.

Worth noting for this clonotype: This likely comes from a read error, as the CDR3 has no conserved phenylalanine or tryptophan at its end. The chain carries TRBV4-3 and TRBJ1-1; D gene uncertain. CDR3 length equals 13 residues. Germline-derived CDR1 and CDR2 are LGHNA and YSLEER. The CDR3 sequence: CVSSLSGDTEAFL. In nucleotides, the CDR3 is TGCGTCAGCAGCCTCTCCGGGGACACTGAAGCTTTCCTT.

On this clonotype: At one end, the junction sequence differs from germline, possibly due to a read error. The chain joins TRBV6-1 to TRBJ2-2; D is possibly TRBD1 or TRBD2 (5 bases each). Looked up from germline, CDR1 is MNHNS and CDR2 is SASEGT. This CDR3 has 13 residues. CDR3 in DNA: TGTGCCTGGGAGACAGACAACAACGGGGAGCTGTTTTTT. Translated, it gives CAWETDNNGELFF.

Comments on this clonotype: Mismatch with germline at one junction end may stem from a read error. The CDR3 bases are TGTGCCAACAGCCAAGATCATCGGGATGTAGAGACCCAGTACTTC. Protein product: CANSQDHRDVETQYF. This rearrangement joins TRBV4-3 to TRBJ2-5; TRBD2 is a possible D gene (5 bases). CDR3 size: 15 residues. Germline V gene sequence: CDR1 LGHNA, CDR2 YSLEER.

Notes on this clonotype: This may be a read error: a much more frequent sequence differs by one nucleotide. Likely a read error: the CDR3 ends without its conserved phenylalanine or tryptophan. This chain links TRBV5-4 with TRBJ1-2; a weak D match, TRBD1 (5 bases). Germline loops: CDR1 SGHNT, CDR2 YYREEE (reference sequence). V shed 0 bases and J shed 3 bases, with 9 bases lying between them. The CDR3 length is 14 residues. The CDR3 nucleotides are TGTGCCAGCAGCTTGGCCATGGGGGACTATGGCTACACCCTC. Protein: CASSLAMGDYGYTL.

Comment on this clonotype: The CDR3 does not end in the conserved phenylalanine or tryptophan, so this is likely a read error. The chain links TRBV28 to TRBJ1-2; D is unclear. This CDR3 comprises 15 residues. Germline-derived CDR1 and CDR2 are MDHEN and SYDVKM. V was cut by 7 bases and J by 1 base, with 16 bases left in between. The CDR3 loop is CASIQGIGNNYGYTL. The CDR3 DNA reads TGTGCCAGCATTCAAGGGATCGGTAATAACTATGGCTACACCCTC.

Turning to this clonotype: At one boundary the junction diverges from the germline segment, which might be a read error. V and J are TRBV6-2 or TRBV6-3 and TRBJ1-2; D is perhaps TRBD1 (5 bases). This CDR3 is 13 amino acids long. Germline V lookup: CDR1 MNHEY, CDR2 SVGEGT. The CDR3, as DNA: TGTGCCAGCAATACGGGACGGGGGTTTGGCTACACTTTC. Its translation is CASNTGRGFGYTF.

Of note for this clonotype: Relative to the germline gene, one junction end is altered; a read error may explain this. The rearrangement joins TRBV6-5 to TRBJ2-5; TRBD2 might be the D (6 bases). The CDR3 sequence is 15 residues long. The germline CDR1 and CDR2 sequences are MNHEY and SVGAGI. The CDR3 is CASGYGGKYQETQYF. The CDR3 DNA reads as TGTGCCAGCGGTTACGGCGGGAAGTACCAAGAGACCCAGTATTTC.

Details on this clonotype: Because it lacks the conserved phenylalanine or tryptophan at the end, this CDR3 is likely a read error. The J gene is TRBJ1-2, the V gene TRBV11-2, with D perhaps TRBD1 (5 bases). Looked up from germline, CDR1 is SGHAT and CDR2 is FQNNGV. The CDR3 has 13 residues. Trimming took 5 bases from V and 8 from J, leaving 15 bases between them. CDR3 bases: TGTGCCAGCAGCAGGGAGGAGAGGGGAGGCTACACCTCC. This encodes CASSREERGGYTS.

Details on this clonotype: Because the CDR3 is missing its conserved closing phenylalanine or tryptophan, this is likely a read error. The chain combines TRBV6-2 or TRBV6-3 with TRBJ1-1; a weak D match, TRBD1 (5 bases). V dropped 4 bases and J dropped 4 bases, with 16 bases sitting between them. This CDR3 spans 15 amino acids. Germline V gene sequence: CDR1 MNHEY, CDR2 SVGEGT. The CDR3 region has the DNA TGTGCCAGCAGTTCCCGGGGGGGACGCATCACTGAAGCTTTCATT. Translating gives CASSSRGGRITEAFI.

Concerning this clonotype itself: This is likely a read error, given that the CDR3 carries no conserved phenylalanine or tryptophan at its end. The chain links TRBV29-1 to TRBJ1-5; TRBD1 aligns across 8 bases. CDR3 length equals 15 residues. V shed 7 bases, J shed 5 bases, and the junction held 13 bases outside the gene matches. CDR1 and CDR2 (germline): SQVTM, ANQGSEA. The CDR3 bases are TGCAGCGCTTCCGGGGTCGGGACAGGACATCAGCCCCAGCATATT. Protein: CSASGVGTGHQPQHI.

About this clonotype: No conserved phenylalanine or tryptophan is present at the end of the CDR3, so a read error is the likely explanation. This chain joins TRBV12-3 or TRBV12-4 and TRBJ2-2, with D perhaps TRBD1 or TRBD2 (6 bases each). CDR3 length: 12 residues. The V and J ends lost 5 bases and 8 bases respectively, with 9 bases between them. This CDR3 reads CASSRGTGELFL. DNA for the CDR3: TGTGCCAGCAGTCGCGGGACAGGGGAGCTGTTTCTT.

V gene TRBV6-5 combines with J gene TRBJ1-1; D might be TRBD1 (5 bases). Germline CDR1 MNHEY, CDR2 SVGAGI. The CDR3 sequence is 16 residues long. The CDR3 DNA is TGTGTCAACAGTTTCACTCCGGGACTAGAGAACACTGAAGCTTTCTTT. Amino acid sequence: CVNSFTPGLENTEAFF.

V and J are TRBV28 and TRBJ2-3, with 9 nucleotides matching TRBD1. Per the germline V gene, CDR1 is MDHEN and CDR2 is SYDVKM. V gave up 5 bases and J gave up 0 bases; unmatched junction bases: 6. The CDR3 runs 16 residues. The CDR3: CASSPNRGPSTDTQYF. DNA of the CDR3: TGTGCCAGCAGTCCGAACAGGGGGCCCAGCACAGATACGCAGTATTTT.

As concerns this clonotype: At one boundary the junction diverges from the germline segment, which might be a read error. The rearrangement joins TRBV12-3 or TRBV12-4 to TRBJ2-7; D gene unclear. CDR3 length: 18 residues. The CDR3 bases are TGTGCCGGCAGCATACTCGGTTTATACGGGCGCGACTCCTACGAGCGGTACTTC. Translated: CAGSILGLYGRDSYERYF.

As concerns this clonotype: At one end, the junction sequence differs from germline, possibly due to a read error. V and J are TRBV4-3 and TRBJ2-2; 7 bases agree with TRBD2. From germline, CDR1 is LGHNA and CDR2 YSLEER. The CDR3 loop spans 16 amino acids. The CDR3, as DNA: TGCGCCAGCAGCCAAGGGCCAGCGGGAAACACCGGGGAGTCGCTTTTT. Amino acid sequence: CASSQGPAGNTGESLF.

Regarding this clonotype: An end of the junction does not agree with germline; a read error may underlie this. This chain uses TRBV4-2 with TRBJ2-1; D is unresolved. Germline-derived CDR1 and CDR2 are LGHNA and YNFKEQ. The CDR3 length is 14 residues. The CDR3 spells CASSRDGSCNEQFF. DNA for the CDR3: TGTGCCAGCAGCCGAGACGGATCCTGCAATGAGCAGTTCTTC.

V usage is TRBV28 and J usage is TRBJ1-5; D is undetermined. CDR1 and CDR2 (germline): MDHEN, SYDVKM. The CDR3 runs to 15 residues. V dropped 2 bases and J dropped 3 bases, with 11 bases sitting between them. This chain's CDR3 is CASSLREADNQPQHF. CDR3 nucleotide sequence: TGTGCCAGCAGTTTACGGGAGGCGGACAATCAGCCCCAGCATTTT.

Remarks on this clonotype: One end of the junction varies from germline; a read error may be responsible. The chain is built from TRBV6-2 or TRBV6-3 and TRBJ2-2, with D possibly TRBD2 on 6 matching bases. The CDR3 is 16 amino acids. CDR1 MNHEY and CDR2 SVGEGT come from the germline V gene. The CDR3 protein is CVSTAPPLAGTVELFF. CDR3 DNA sequence: TGTGTCAGCACCGCCCCTCCCCTCGCGGGGACCGTGGAGCTGTTTTTT.

About this clonotype itself: The junction does not match germline at one end; this may be a read error. The chain joins TRBV6-5 to TRBJ2-5; the match to TRBD1 covers 10 bases. Germline loops: CDR1 MNHEY, CDR2 SVGAGI. This CDR3 is 14 amino acids long. CDR3 protein: CASSWTGGRKTLYF. The CDR3, as DNA: TGTGCCAGCAGTTGGACAGGGGGTCGAAAGACCCTGTACTTC.

Many counts were recorded for this clonotype. This chain uses TRBV15 with TRBJ1-2; D might be TRBD1 (6 bases). This CDR3 contains 16 residues. Germline V gene data show CDR1 as LNHNV and CDR2 as YYDKDF (reference sequence). V was shortened by 1 base and J by 1 base, with 13 bases between the two germline ends. For the CDR3, the DNA is TGTGCCACCAGCAGAGGTCAGGGGAGCATTAACTATGGCTACACCTTC. Translated, it gives CATSRGQGSINYGYTF. Full variable domain (missing parts from reference TRBV15 and TRBJ1-2): DAMVIQNPRYQVTQFGKPVTLSCSQTLNHNVMYWYQQKSSQAPKLLFHYYDKDFNNEADTPDNFQSRRPNTSFCFLDIRSPGLGDTAMYLCATSRGQGSINYGYTFGSGTRLTVV.

Regarding this clonotype: A much larger clone differs from this one at a single base, so this may be a read error. This chain connects TRBV20-1 to TRBJ2-7; TRBD1 agrees at 8 bases. In germline, CDR1 is DFQATT, CDR2 SNEGSKA (reference sequence). CDR3 length: 11 amino acids. V was pared by 7 bases and J by 8 bases, with 7 bases of the junction left unmatched. CDR3 residues: CSVPRQGKQYF. CDR3 DNA sequence: TGCAGTGTCCCAAGACAGGGGAAGCAGTACTTC.

Note on this clonotype: A clone one base away is much larger, so this may be a read error. The CDR3: CASSLFQVGQPQHF. Written as DNA, the CDR3 is TGTGCCAGCAGTCTTTTTCAGGTGGGTCAGCCCCAGCATTTT. The chain uses TRBV28 and TRBJ1-5; D unclear. Per the germline V gene, CDR1 is MDHEN and CDR2 is SYDVKM. V lost 5 bases, J lost 6 bases, and 14 bases lay in between. CDR3 length: 14 amino acids.

With respect to this clonotype: This may stem from a read error, because a much larger clone lies one nucleotide away. It is likely a read error, because the conserved phenylalanine at the end of the CDR3 is missing. The chain recombines TRBV29-1 with TRBJ1-1; unclear D gene. This CDR3 contains 12 residues. Germline V CDR1 and CDR2: SQVTM, ANQGSEA. The ends were cut back, 8 bases at V and 6 bases at J, with 16 bases in the middle. The CDR3 DNA reads as TGCAGCCCCCTCCCCCAGGACGCTGAAGCTTTCTCT. Translating it yields CSPLPQDAEAFS.

The rearrangement links TRBV4-1 to TRBJ2-7; D might be TRBD1 (6 bases). CDR1 is MGHRA, CDR2 YSYEKL, per germline. CDR3 length equals 14 residues. V was pared by 4 bases and J by 4 bases, with 14 bases between. The CDR3 reads CASSPTQDSYEQYF. The CDR3 DNA sequence: TGCGCCAGCAGCCCAACACAGGACAGTTACGAGCAGTACTTC.

The sample holds one count of this clonotype. One end of the junction does not line up with germline, which may come from a read error. The genes are TRBV5-1 and TRBJ2-3, with TRBD2 matching 13 bases. The germline V gene encodes CDR1 SGHRS and CDR2 YFSETQ. This CDR3 has 17 amino acids. The chain's CDR3 is CASSPGTSGDFTDTRYF. CDR3 nucleotides: TGCGCAAGCAGCCCTGGGACTAGCGGGGATTTCACAGATACGCGGTATTTT. Using reference TRBV5-1 and TRBJ2-3 for the parts outside the CDR3, the full variable domain is KAGVTQTPRYLIKTRGQQVTLSCSPISGHRSVSWYQQTPGQGLQFLFEYFSETQRNKGNFPGRFSGRQFSNSRSEMNVSTLELGDSALYLCASSPGTSGDFTDTRYFGPGTRLTVL.

The chain employs TRBV4-3 and TRBJ1-1, with D unclear. Germline V lookup: CDR1 LGHNA, CDR2 YSLEER. The CDR3 sequence is 15 residues long. V was pared by 10 bases and J by 6 bases, with 24 bases between. The CDR3 is CANSQEWGVQAEAFF. DNA for the CDR3: TGCGCCAACAGTCAAGAGTGGGGTGTTCAAGCTGAAGCTTTCTTT.

This clonotype was seen ten or more times. The chain carries TRBV5-4 and TRBJ1-1; the D gene is possibly TRBD1 (5 bases). Trimming cost V 1 base and J 7 bases, with 17 bases left between them. The CDR3 consists of 15 residues. Germline CDR1 reads SGHNT; CDR2 reads YYREEE (reference sequence). In DNA form, the CDR3 reads TGTGCCAGCAGCTTGAAGTTAGGGGTTGACGGTGAAGCTTTCTTT. It translates to CASSLKLGVDGEAFF.